Below, 19 T cell receptor beta chains from the same sample are listed, as sequenced in a study of PD-L1 blockade in urothelial cancer. Profiling relied on immunoSEQ multiplex PCR, and the TCRdb table lists in-frame clones only, not all of them. The sample lists 25,000 to 35,000 clones, about 90% seen once, with 3.7% in the top ten. The sample was PBMCs, taken around atezolizumab (anti-PD-L1) treatment. Receptors originate from a middle-aged man with urothelial cancer.

Only one count was recorded for this clone. The chain has TRBV10-3 and TRBJ2-7; 9 positions match TRBD1. CDR1 ENHRY and CDR2 SYGVKD come from the germline V gene. Trimming took 5 bases from V and 3 from J; bases not matched to a gene: 11. The CDR3 consists of 16 residues. This CDR3 reads CAISNLFGQGSYEQYF. Written as DNA, the CDR3 is TGTGCCATCAGTAACCTTTTTGGACAGGGGAGCTACGAGCAGTACTTC.

The V call is TRBV11-2, the J call TRBJ2-3; D not certain. Germline V gives CDR1 SGHAT, CDR2 FQNNGV. The CDR3 has 14 amino acids. V lost 0 bases and J lost 9, with 13 bases in between. The CDR3 DNA sequence: TGTGCCAGCAGCTTAGATAGCACCGGCGTGACGCAGTATTTT. It codes for CASSLDSTGVTQYF.

This clone was observed a single time. The chain couples TRBV5-4 to TRBJ2-7, with 7 nucleotides matching TRBD2. From germline, CDR1 is SGHNT and CDR2 YYREEE (reference sequence). The J segment lost 0 bases and the V segment lost 0 bases, leaving 3 bases of the junction unmatched. This CDR3 region has 15 residues. CDR3 DNA: TGTGCCAGCAGCTTGGGGGAGGGACTCTCCTACGAGCAGTACTTC. Residues: CASSLGEGLSYEQYF.

The chain combines TRBV5-5 with TRBJ1-5; D gene unclear. CDR3 length equals 16 residues. From germline, CDR1 is SGHKS and CDR2 YYEKEE (reference sequence). Trimming took off 4 bases at V and 0 bases at J, with 14 bases between the two ends. As DNA, the CDR3 is TGTGCCAGCAGCCTTCGCGGGGTTACTAGCAATCAGCCCCAGCATTTT. This sequence encodes CASSLRGVTSNQPQHF.

For the CDR3, the DNA is TGTGCCAGCAGCGCCCCGAGGGTAGGGTACAGCTACACCTTC. Encoded protein: CASSAPRVGYSYTF. This sequence joins TRBV9 and TRBJ1-2, with unresolved D. This CDR3 has 14 amino acids. CDR1 SGDLS and CDR2 YYNGEE come from the germline V gene. V was trimmed by 3 bases and J by 9 bases, leaving 18 bases between them.

V and J are TRBV11-2 and TRBJ1-1; D gene unclear. The V end lost 5 bases, the J end lost 2 bases, and 15 bases lay between the germline ends. Germline V CDR1 and CDR2: SGHAT, FQNNGV. The CDR3 spans 15 residues. CDR3 in amino acids: CASSARHNLNTEAFF. CDR3 coding DNA: TGTGCCAGCAGCGCTCGACACAACCTAAACACTGAAGCTTTCTTT.

The CDR3 spells CASSALAGGDTQYF. Written as DNA, the CDR3 is TGTGCCAGCAGTGCACTAGCGGGGGGAGATACGCAGTATTTT. This rearrangement joins TRBV6-1 to TRBJ2-3; 12 positions match TRBD2. The CDR3 covers 14 residues. Germline V gene data show CDR1 as MNHNS and CDR2 as SASEGT. Trimming cost V 4 bases and J 5 bases; bases outside gene matches: 1.

This clone was counted once. The chain uses TRBV11-2 and TRBJ2-1; TRBD2 aligns across 11 bases. The CDR3 length is 16 residues. Germline-derived CDR1 and CDR2 are SGHAT and FQNNGV. V was clipped by 4 bases and J by 4 bases; unmatched bases: 6. In DNA, the CDR3 is TGTGCCAGCAGCTCATTGGGACTAGCGGAGTACAATGAGCAGTTCTTC. Its protein is CASSSLGLAEYNEQFF. Full variable domain (rest looked up from reference TRBV11-2 and TRBJ2-1): EAGVAQSPRYKIIEKRQSVAFWCNPISGHATLYWYQQILGQGPKLLIQFQNNGVVDDSQLPKDRFSAERLKGVDSTLKIQPAKLEDSAVYLCASSSLGLAEYNEQFFGPGTRLTVL.

The chain links TRBV2 to TRBJ2-3, with TRBD2 as a possible D gene (6 bases). This CDR3 region has 17 residues. CDR1 is SNHLY and CDR2 is FYNNEI in the germline V gene. V lost 3 bases and J lost 2, with 18 bases in between. The CDR3 DNA reads as TGTGCCAGCAGTGATTCTAGCGTTGGGGGGTTCACAGATACGCAGTATTTT. The encoded protein is CASSDSSVGGFTDTQYF.

The gene calls are TRBV9 and TRBJ2-1, with D unresolved. Trimming removed 2 bases from V and 4 bases from J, with 10 bases in between. Per the germline V gene, CDR1 is SGDLS and CDR2 is YYNGEE. The CDR3 totals 14 residues. The CDR3 DNA reads TGTGCCAGCAGCGTCGGTGGGCAATACAATGAGCAGTTCTTC. Translation gives CASSVGGQYNEQFF.

Only one count was recorded for this clone. The gene calls are TRBV28 and TRBJ2-3, with TRBD2 identical over 8 bases. The germline V gene encodes CDR1 MDHEN and CDR2 SYDVKM. The ends lost 6 bases at V and 5 bases at J; junction bases unmatched: 13. The CDR3 length is 16 residues. In DNA, the CDR3 is TGTGCCAGCAGCACCCCCTGGAGTAGCGGGAAAGATACGCAGTATTTT. It codes for CASSTPWSSGKDTQYF.

V gene TRBV4-1 combines with J gene TRBJ1-6; no reliable D call. V was clipped by 0 bases and J by 7 bases, with 13 bases between them. Germline V gives CDR1 MGHRA, CDR2 YSYEKL. The CDR3 is 16 residues long. Here the CDR3 reads CASSQEVGVRNSPLHF. The CDR3 nucleotides read TGCGCCAGCAGCCAAGAGGTCGGGGTTAGAAATTCACCCCTCCACTTT.

The chain recombines TRBV4-1 with TRBJ1-4; D is ambiguous. CDR3 size: 15 residues. Germline CDR1 reads MGHRA; CDR2 reads YSYEKL. The ends were cut back, 7 bases at V and 3 bases at J, with 15 bases in the middle. The CDR3 loop reads CASTKESLPNEKLFF. The CDR3 DNA reads as TGCGCCAGCACCAAGGAGAGCTTACCTAATGAAAAACTGTTTTTT.

This sequence joins TRBV18 and TRBJ2-7, with a tentative D call TRBD1 (6 bases). V lost 2 bases, J lost 5 bases, and 10 bases lay in between. Per the germline V gene, CDR1 is KGHSH and CDR2 is LQKENI. The length of the CDR3 is 13 residues. CDR3 DNA: TGTGCCAGCTCACCAACAGGGATTGACGAGCAGTACTTC. Encoded protein: CASSPTGIDEQYF.

This chain links TRBV20-1 with TRBJ1-1, with a tentative D call TRBD1 (5 bases). The CDR3 loop spans 11 amino acids. The germline V and J ends were trimmed by 8 bases and 2 bases, with 9 bases remaining between them. The V gene's germline CDR1 is DFQATT and CDR2 SNEGSKA (reference sequence). The CDR3 loop is CSIGHNTEAFF. CDR3 nucleotides: TGCAGTATTGGACACAACACTGAAGCTTTCTTT.

V and J are TRBV30 and TRBJ2-1; 11 nucleotides match TRBD2. V lost 2 bases, J lost 2 bases, and 5 bases stayed unmatched. Germline V gene lookup returns CDR1 GTSNPN and CDR2 SVGIG (reference sequence). There are 16 residues in the CDR3. The CDR3, as DNA: TGTGCCTGGAGTCGAATTAGCGGGGGGGCCTACAATGAGCAGTTCTTC. Its protein product is CAWSRISGGAYNEQFF. The variable domain in full, with the rest retrieved from reference TRBV30 and TRBJ2-1, is SQTIHQWPATLVQPVGSPLSLECTVEGTSNPNLYWYRQAAGRGLQLLFYSVGIGQISSEVPQNLSASRPQDRQFILSSKKLLLSDSGFYLCAWSRISGGAYNEQFFGPGTRLTVL.

This chain uses TRBV18 with TRBJ2-7, with 9 bases that match TRBD2. V was pared by 3 bases and J by 2 bases, with 14 bases of the junction left unmatched. The CDR3 is made up of 18 amino acids. Per germline, CDR1 KGHSH and CDR2 LQKENI. The CDR3 DNA follows: TGTGCCAGCTCACCCCCTAATACGCTAGCGGGATCCCCCTACGAGCAGTACTTC. Protein sequence: CASSPPNTLAGSPYEQYF.

The chain couples TRBV28 to TRBJ1-5, with D unclear. This CDR3 is 12 amino acids long. V lost 7 bases and J lost 2, with 6 bases in between. In germline, CDR1 is MDHEN, CDR2 SYDVKM. The CDR3 bases are TGTGCCAGCATTAGCGGCAATCAGCCCCAGCATTTT. Its protein is CASISGNQPQHF.

The chain links TRBV7-9 to TRBJ2-2; 7 nucleotides agree with TRBD1. Unmatched junction bases numbered 7, after V lost 7 bases and J lost 2 bases. The CDR3 has 15 residues. The germline CDR1 and CDR2 sequences are SEHNR and FQNEAQ (reference sequence). CDR3 DNA sequence: TGTGCCAGCAAGCTGGGACAGATCAACACCGGGGAGCTGTTTTTT. Encoded protein: CASKLGQINTGELFF.